This record looks at one TCR beta chain sequence and its context. Its target is unknown. CDR3 size: 14 residues. Per the germline V gene, CDR1 is SGHAT and CDR2 is FQNNGV. The V segment lost 4 bases and the J segment 4 bases; nucleotides outside the gene matches: 4. Thawed PBMCs were FACS-sorted into unstimulated CD4+CD25+CD127- regulatory T cells, CD4+CD25- non-regulatory cells, CD4 and CD8 cells. The data derive from a study of Tregs in tolerant kidney transplant recipients. General study points: Some patients' samples used different primers over time, so nucleotide sequences weren't comparable. Antigen-driven expansion was suggested because donor-specific Tregs expanded more than all Tregs in tolerant patients. Expanding Tregs on activated donor B cells appeared to best identify donor-specific TCRbeta clones.

Profiling relied on immunoSEQ multiplex PCR, and the TCRdb table lists in-frame clones only, not all of them. The sample has fewer than 80,000 clones; under 98% are singletons. The sequence was obtained from a human donor who received a combined kidney and bone marrow transplant. The J gene is TRBJ2-1, the V gene TRBV11-2, with 7 bases matching TRBD1. This material consisted of CD4+ T cells from blood, taken before the transplant. The CDR3 sequence is CASSSPRGYNEQFF. DNA of the CDR3: TGTGCCAGCAGCTCCCCCAGGGGGTACAATGAGCAGTTCTTC.